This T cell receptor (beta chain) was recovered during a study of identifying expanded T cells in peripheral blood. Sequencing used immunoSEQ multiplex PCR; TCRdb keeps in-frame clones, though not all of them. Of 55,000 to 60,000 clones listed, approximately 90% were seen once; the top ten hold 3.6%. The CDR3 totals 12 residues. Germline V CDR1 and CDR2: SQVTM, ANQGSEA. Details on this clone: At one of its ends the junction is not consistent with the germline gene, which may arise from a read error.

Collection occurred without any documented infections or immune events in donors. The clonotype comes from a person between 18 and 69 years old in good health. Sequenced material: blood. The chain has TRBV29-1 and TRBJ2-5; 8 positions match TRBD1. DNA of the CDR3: TGCAGCGTTGTTTCCCTCGAGGACAGGGACGACTTC. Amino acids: CSVVSLEDRDDF.